The 12 T cell receptor beta chains below were found in one sample sequenced in a study of blood T cell repertoires in COVID-19. Profiled with immunoSEQ multiplex PCR; TCRdb holds only in-frame clones, not every one. The table records 180,000 or so clones, over 75% of them present only once. Sequencing used PBMCs or T cells enriched from blood (not recorded which). The source is a man between 45 and 60 years old who had recovered from COVID-19.

This clone is a singleton in its sample. This sequence joins TRBV7-8 and TRBJ2-7; D possibly corresponds to TRBD2 (6 bases). The CDR3 runs to 16 residues. Germline V gene data show CDR1 as SGHVS and CDR2 as FQNEAQ. Trimming took off 3 bases at V and 0 bases at J, with 15 bases between the two ends. The CDR3 DNA is TGTGCCAGCAGCTTGCGAGGAGGGATCAGCTCCTACGAGCAGTACTTC. The encoded protein is CASSLRGGISSYEQYF.

The chain uses TRBV6-5 and TRBJ1-2, with D possibly matching TRBD1 (6 bases). V gave up 7 bases and J gave up 0 bases, with 12 bases separating them. CDR1 and CDR2 from the germline V gene are MNHEY and SVGAGI. The CDR3 consists of 14 residues. Here the CDR3 DNA reads TGTGCCAGCACCTCGGGACACTCTAACTATGGCTACACCTTC. It is translated as CASTSGHSNYGYTF.

The V call is TRBV5-1, the J call TRBJ2-6, with TRBD1 matching over 10 bases. Per the germline V gene, CDR1 is SGHRS and CDR2 is YFSETQ. With V trimmed by 7 bases and J by 1 base, 11 bases remained unmatched. The CDR3 is 18 amino acids. CDR3 loop: CASRLDRGVPSGANVLTF. CDR3 DNA sequence: TGCGCCAGCCGGTTGGACAGGGGGGTTCCTTCTGGGGCCAACGTCCTGACTTTC.

J is TRBJ1-2 and V is TRBV28; 9 positions agree with TRBD1. Germline loops: CDR1 MDHEN, CDR2 SYDVKM. This CDR3 has 15 residues. The J segment lost 8 bases and the V segment lost 5 bases, leaving 12 bases of the junction unmatched. The CDR3 spells CASSPSGTGRSGYTF. The CDR3 DNA follows: TGTGCCAGCAGTCCCTCCGGGACAGGGAGAAGCGGCTACACCTTC.

The J gene is TRBJ2-7, the V gene TRBV28; D gene unclear. Germline V gene data show CDR1 as MDHEN and CDR2 as SYDVKM. V was trimmed by 6 bases and J by 4 bases, leaving 7 bases between them. The CDR3 is made up of 11 amino acids. CDR3 protein: CASSILYEQYF. Here the CDR3 DNA reads TGTGCCAGCAGCATTTTGTACGAGCAGTACTTC.

This clone was recorded once. V is TRBV5-8 and J is TRBJ1-1, with 9 bases matching TRBD1. The J segment lost 2 bases and the V segment lost 2 bases, leaving 7 bases of the junction unmatched. This CDR3 has 16 amino acids. Germline V gene lookup returns CDR1 SGHTS and CDR2 YDEGEE. The CDR3 DNA follows: TGTGCCAGCAGCTTCCCGGGACAGGGAGGAAACACTGAAGCTTTCTTT. Protein sequence: CASSFPGQGGNTEAFF. Complete variable domain (other parts from reference TRBV5-8 and TRBJ1-1): EAGVTQSPTHLIKTRGQQATLRCSPISGHTSVYWYQQALGLGLQFLLWYDEGEERNRGNFPPRFSGRQFPNYSSELNVNALELEDSALYLCASSFPGQGGNTEAFFGQGTRLTVV.

This clone has more than one count but fewer than ten. The chain employs TRBV10-1 and TRBJ2-7; 8 bases align to TRBD1. The length of the CDR3 is 16 residues. Germline CDR1 WNHNN, CDR2 SYGVQD (reference sequence). Trimming cost V 4 bases and J 2 bases; bases outside gene matches: 10. Here the CDR3 reads CASSAVRTGPTYEQYF. DNA of the CDR3: TGCGCCAGCAGTGCAGTGCGGACAGGGCCTACCTACGAGCAGTACTTC.

The V call is TRBV24-1, the J call TRBJ1-5, with 8 bases lining up with TRBD1. CDR1 is KGHDR and CDR2 is SFDVKD in the germline V gene. The CDR3 is 16 residues long. The V and J ends lost 3 bases and 4 bases, in that order; junction bases with no gene match: 7. The CDR3: CATSDKDRGNNQPQHF. DNA of the CDR3: TGTGCCACCAGTGATAAAGACAGGGGAAATAATCAGCCCCAGCATTTT.

The V and J genes are TRBV19 and TRBJ1-1; TRBD1 matches at 11 bases. After removal of 8 bases from V and 3 bases from J, the junction contained 5 bases not matched to a gene. The CDR3 spans 14 residues. Germline V CDR1 and CDR2: LNHDA, SQIVND (reference sequence). The CDR3 nucleotides are TGTGCCAGTGCGGACAGGGGGCAGGACACTGAAGCTTTCTTT. Translated, it gives CASADRGQDTEAFF. Full variable domain (missing parts from reference TRBV19 and TRBJ1-1): DGGITQSPKYLFRKEGQNVTLSCEQNLNHDAMYWYRQDPGQGLRLIYYSQIVNDFQKGDIAEGYSVSREKKESFPLTVTSAQKNPTAFYLCASADRGQDTEAFFGQGTRLTVV.

This chain joins TRBV28 and TRBJ2-2; 8 nucleotides line up with TRBD2. This CDR3 has 17 residues. The germline V gene has CDR1 MDHEN and CDR2 SYDVKM. With V trimmed by 2 bases and J by 5 bases, 10 bases remained unmatched. CDR3 bases: TGTGCCAGCAGTTTAGAAAGTAGCGGGGTAAAAACCGGGGAGCTGTTTTTT. Its translation: CASSLESSGVKTGELFF.

V and J are TRBV6-1 and TRBJ1-1; the match to TRBD1 covers 8 bases. Losses at the gene ends were 3 bases for V and 4 bases for J; bases not matched to a gene: 4. This CDR3 region has 14 residues. The germline V gene has CDR1 MNHNS and CDR2 SASEGT. The CDR3 sequence: CASSDGTGGTEAFF. In nucleotides, the CDR3 is TGTGCCAGCAGTGACGGGACAGGAGGCACTGAAGCTTTCTTT.

A few counts support this clone. The chain employs TRBV28 and TRBJ1-5, with a weak D call TRBD1 (6 bases). In germline, CDR1 is MDHEN, CDR2 SYDVKM. The ends were cut back, 5 bases at V and 0 bases at J, with 8 bases in the middle. The CDR3 has 14 residues. For the CDR3, the DNA is TGTGCCAGCAGTCAGGGGTATAGCAATCAGCCCCAGCATTTT. The encoded protein is CASSQGYSNQPQHF.